This TCR beta chain was identified in a study of CD8 T cells in ankylosing spondylitis. Study outcomes and limitations: The authors reported significant enrichment of disease-linked clones in matched ankylosing spondylitis synovial fluid.

The CDR3 spans 16 residues. CDR1 is SEHNR and CDR2 is FQNEAQ in the germline V gene (reference sequence). Quantitative molecular-barcoded 5'-RACE generated the TCR beta libraries. TCRdb called the 5' RACE reads again in MiXCR, with one record for every CDR3 protein. The sample shows approximately 130,000 distinct CDR3 sequences, 7% to 10% of them seen only once. This clonotype was observed at least ten times. Antigen: not known. At one boundary the junction diverges from the germline segment, which might be a read error. The sequenced sample was blood, either unsorted or a sorted T cell fraction (not recorded which). The gene calls are TRBV7-9 and TRBJ1-1; D unclear. The sequence was obtained from a male donor with ankylosing spondylitis or in good health (not recorded which). CDR3 sequence: CASTLRGASKNTEAFF. The CDR3 bases are TGTGCCAGCACCTTACGTGGAGCCTCTAAGAACACTGAAGCTTTCTTT.